Presented here are 27 T cell receptor beta chains from one specimen sequenced in a study of T-cell reconstitution after alpha-beta-depleted transplantation in children. This sample's TCRbeta library carried unique molecular identifier barcodes. TCRdb analysed the PCR reads with MiXCR anew, one entry per CDR3 protein. The profile covers over 45,000 distinct CDR3 sequences, with 44% appearing a single time and under 98% taken by the ten largest. The sequencing used PBMCs, mostly from graft donor cells, collected 360 days after TCRalphabeta/CD19-depleted stem cell transplant. The receptors originated from a male patient between 10 and 17 years old who had a stem cell transplant for acute lymphoblastic leukemia, so the T cells may come from the graft donor.

The V and J genes are TRBV11-2 and TRBJ2-1, with D possibly being TRBD1 (5 bases). This CDR3 has 11 amino acids. Germline lookup yields CDR1 SGHAT and CDR2 FQNNGV. Trimming cost V 4 bases and J 9 bases, with 7 bases left between them. The CDR3 spells CASSYRGEQFF. CDR3 sequence (DNA): TGTGCCAGCAGCTATAGGGGTGAGCAGTTCTTC.

CDR3: CASSQPSGNEQFF. The DNA of the CDR3 is TGCGCCAGCAGCCAACCCTCAGGGAATGAGCAGTTCTTC. The chain joins TRBV4-1 to TRBJ2-1; D may be TRBD1 (5 bases). This CDR3 spans 13 amino acids. From germline, CDR1 is MGHRA and CDR2 YSYEKL. V was pared by 2 bases and J by 7 bases, with 9 bases between.

The chain couples TRBV29-1 to TRBJ2-1, with D perhaps being TRBD1 or TRBD2 (5 bases each). From germline, CDR1 is SQVTM and CDR2 ANQGSEA. V lost 2 bases, J lost 2 bases, and 10 bases lay in between. There are 14 residues in the CDR3. CDR3 region: CSVERDQAYNEQFF. DNA for the CDR3: TGCAGCGTTGAAAGGGACCAAGCCTACAATGAGCAGTTCTTC.

This clonotype turned up a few times. Here the CDR3 DNA reads TGCAGCGTTGCTACTAGCGGGCTAACTAGCACAGATACGCAGTATTTT. Its translation: CSVATSGLTSTDTQYF. The chain employs TRBV29-1 and TRBJ2-3; 9 positions agree with TRBD2. The CDR3 sequence is 16 residues long. J gave up 0 bases and V 4 bases, and 8 bases lay outside the gene matches. Germline V gene sequence: CDR1 SQVTM, CDR2 ANQGSEA.

V is TRBV20-1 and J is TRBJ2-7; D remains ambiguous. This CDR3 region has 13 residues. Trimming pared 7 bases from V and 2 bases from J, leaving 15 bases between. Germline lookup yields CDR1 DFQATT and CDR2 SNEGSKA (reference sequence). The CDR3 DNA sequence: TGCAGTGGTGGACCCCGAGGAACCTACGAGCAGTACTTC. Translating it yields CSGGPRGTYEQYF.

The table lists this clonotype with a few counts. J is TRBJ2-2 and V is TRBV11-2; 12 nucleotides align to TRBD2. CDR1 is SGHAT and CDR2 is FQNNGV in the germline V gene. V trimming: 5 bases; J trimming: 5 bases; junction bases outside the gene matches: 3. The CDR3 runs 15 residues. CDR3 sequence reads: CASSRLAGVTGELFF. CDR3 sequence (DNA): TGTGCCAGCAGCAGACTAGCGGGGGTTACCGGGGAGCTGTTTTTT.

The J gene is TRBJ2-3, the V gene TRBV12-3 or TRBV12-4; D unclear. The V end was cut by 7 bases, the J end by 3 bases, with 14 bases between. This CDR3 region has 14 residues. The CDR3 is CASIITGDTDTQYF. As DNA, the CDR3 is TGTGCCAGCATAATTACTGGTGATACAGATACGCAGTATTTT.

V usage is TRBV27 and J usage is TRBJ1-2; no reliable D call. Deletions cut 2 bases from V and 2 bases from J, with 6 bases between. This CDR3 has 13 amino acids. Germline loops: CDR1 MNHEY, CDR2 SMNVEV (reference sequence). The CDR3 bases are TGTGCCAGCAGTTTAGGGAGCAACTATGGCTACACCTTC. Its translation is CASSLGSNYGYTF.

The rearrangement joins TRBV20-1 to TRBJ2-3; D is perhaps TRBD1 (5 bases). The CDR3 covers 13 residues. Trimming cost V 6 bases and J 0 bases, with 10 bases left between them. CDR1 is DFQATT, CDR2 SNEGSKA, per germline (reference sequence). The CDR3 sequence: CSAGRSSTDTQYF. The CDR3 region has the DNA TGCAGTGCGGGGCGGTCTAGCACAGATACGCAGTATTTT.

The V call is TRBV29-1, the J call TRBJ2-5; tentatively, D is TRBD2 (5 bases). The V gene's germline CDR1 is SQVTM and CDR2 ANQGSEA. V lost 0 bases, J lost 4 bases, and 18 bases lay in between. The CDR3 is 16 amino acids. This chain's CDR3 is CSVEDPSRNRGETQYF. CDR3 nucleotides: TGCAGCGTTGAAGACCCGTCGAGAAATCGGGGAGAGACCCAGTACTTC.

The chain carries TRBV20-1 and TRBJ2-7; 7 bases map to TRBD2. There are 14 residues in the CDR3. The V segment lost 2 bases and the J segment 2 bases; nucleotides outside the gene matches: 6. The germline V gene encodes CDR1 DFQATT and CDR2 SNEGSKA (reference sequence). The CDR3 coding sequence is TGCAGTGCTAGACAGGCCAGCGGGACCTACGAGCAGTACTTC. This sequence encodes CSARQASGTYEQYF.

This clonotype has only a few counts. V gene TRBV9 combines with J gene TRBJ1-1; D is undetermined. The length of the CDR3 is 16 residues. The germline V gene encodes CDR1 SGDLS and CDR2 YYNGEE. The V end was cut by 1 base, the J end by 1 base, with 14 bases between. CDR3 coding DNA: TGTGCCAGCAGCGTAAGTTCAGGAGGCGAGAACACTGAAGCTTTCTTT. Translation gives CASSVSSGGENTEAFF.

The V gene is TRBV5-5, the J gene TRBJ2-1, with a possible D match to TRBD1 (5 bases). CDR1 and CDR2 (germline): SGHKS, YYEKEE (reference sequence). Trimming removed 2 bases from V and 0 bases from J, with 9 bases in between. The CDR3 runs to 15 residues. The CDR3 DNA is TGTGCCAGCAGCTTAAGGGGCCCCTCCTACAATGAGCAGTTCTTC. Residues: CASSLRGPSYNEQFF.

CDR3 nucleotides: TGTGCCAGCAGTTTAGGAAGGTCCCAAGAGACCCAGTACTTC. It specifies CASSLGRSQETQYF. The V gene is TRBV28, the J gene TRBJ2-5; D remains unclear. There are 14 residues in the CDR3. V lost 2 bases to trimming and J lost 1 base, with 8 bases between them. Germline CDR1 reads MDHEN; CDR2 reads SYDVKM. The variable domain in full, completed from reference TRBV28 and TRBJ2-5, reads DVKVTQSSRYLVKRTGEKVFLECVQDMDHENMFWYRQDPGLGLRLIYFSYDVKMKEKGDIPEGYSVSREKKERFSLILESASTNQTSMYLCASSLGRSQETQYFGPGTRLLVL.

The chain joins TRBV12-3 or TRBV12-4 to TRBJ2-5; 13 bases fit TRBD2. Germline trimming cut 2 bases from V and 2 bases from J; bases unmatched to any gene: 14. This CDR3 is built from 20 residues. This CDR3 is CASSLPARTSGSEEQETQYF. The CDR3 coding sequence is TGTGCCAGCAGTTTACCCGCTCGGACTAGCGGGAGTGAGGAACAAGAGACCCAGTACTTC.

The chain employs TRBV20-1 and TRBJ2-3; D tentatively reads TRBD1 or TRBD2 (5 bases each). Trimming pared 3 bases from V and 0 bases from J, leaving 10 bases between. CDR3 length equals 14 residues. Germline V lookup: CDR1 DFQATT, CDR2 SNEGSKA (reference sequence). CDR3 in DNA: TGCAGTGCTAGTTGGGACGTTAGCACAGATACGCAGTATTTT. Translating it yields CSASWDVSTDTQYF.

The chain links TRBV3-1 to TRBJ2-1; the D gene is possibly TRBD2 (5 bases). Germline loops: CDR1 LGHDT, CDR2 YNNKEL (reference sequence). V was cut by 4 bases and J by 0 bases, with 7 bases left in between. This CDR3 contains 14 residues. DNA for the CDR3: TGTGCCAGCAGCCCCGGGATCTCCTACAATGAGCAGTTCTTC. It yields the protein CASSPGISYNEQFF.

The chain is built from TRBV7-2 and TRBJ2-7; D is perhaps TRBD1 (6 bases). This CDR3 region has 17 residues. Germline lookup yields CDR1 SGHTA and CDR2 FQGNSA. V was clipped by 2 bases and J by 0 bases, with 17 bases between them. In DNA form, the CDR3 reads TGTGCCAGCAGCTTATCTCACCCTCAGGGGTTCTCCTACGAGCAGTACTTC. Protein product: CASSLSHPQGFSYEQYF.

CDR3 DNA: TGCAGTGCCAAGACTAGCGGGATGTGGGAGACCCAGTACTTC. It translates to CSAKTSGMWETQYF. This chain uses TRBV20-1 with TRBJ2-5, with 11 bases identical to TRBD2. The germline gives CDR1 DFQATT, CDR2 SNEGSKA (reference sequence). The CDR3 covers 14 residues. The ends lost 6 bases at V and 5 bases at J; junction bases unmatched: 8.

The chain has TRBV29-1 and TRBJ1-2; D may be TRBD1 (5 bases). V was pared by 0 bases and J by 4 bases, with 15 bases between. The CDR3 length is 15 residues. CDR1 and CDR2 from the germline V gene are SQVTM and ANQGSEA. This chain's CDR3 is CSVEETDNRPYGYTF. The CDR3 DNA reads TGCAGCGTTGAAGAAACTGATAACAGGCCCTATGGCTACACCTTC.

This chain uses TRBV4-3 with TRBJ2-3, with D possibly being TRBD2 (6 bases). In germline, CDR1 is LGHNA, CDR2 YSLEER. The CDR3 runs to 16 residues. Trimming left V 2 bases short and J 2 bases short, with 14 bases between. The CDR3 is CASSQTTGTYTDTQYF. CDR3 DNA sequence: TGCGCCAGCAGCCAAACTACCGGGACTTACACAGATACGCAGTATTTT.

This clonotype came up a few times. V and J are TRBV11-2 and TRBJ2-5; 12 nucleotides agree with TRBD1. V shed 4 bases and J 4 bases; nucleotides not matched to a gene: 7. CDR1 is SGHAT and CDR2 is FQNNGV in the germline V gene. The CDR3 runs to 16 residues. The CDR3 region has the DNA TGTGCCAGCAGCTCAACCCGGGACAGGGGGCTAGAGACCCAGTACTTC. This gives the protein CASSSTRDRGLETQYF.

This chain links TRBV15 with TRBJ2-5, with a weak D call TRBD2 (5 bases). Germline-derived CDR1 and CDR2 are LNHNV and YYDKDF (reference sequence). The CDR3 has 15 residues. V was pared by 0 bases and J by 5 bases, with 13 bases between. The DNA of the CDR3 is TGTGCCACCAGCAGAGATCTAGGAGTAGCGGAGACCCAGTACTTC. This sequence encodes CATSRDLGVAETQYF. The full variable domain, with the rest looked up from reference TRBV15 and TRBJ2-5, is DAMVIQNPRYQVTQFGKPVTLSCSQTLNHNVMYWYQQKSSQAPKLLFHYYDKDFNNEADTPDNFQSRRPNTSFCFLDIRSPGLGDTAMYLCATSRDLGVAETQYFGPGTRLLVL.

This sequence joins TRBV10-3 and TRBJ2-7; D tentatively reads TRBD1 or TRBD2 (5 bases each). V was cut by 10 bases and J by 2 bases, with 18 bases left in between. Germline CDR1 and CDR2: ENHRY and SYGVKD. The CDR3 has 14 residues. The CDR3 loop is CANRRDRGPYEQYF. In nucleotides, the CDR3 is TGTGCCAACAGACGGGATAGGGGCCCCTACGAGCAGTACTTC.

J is TRBJ2-7 and V is TRBV5-1; TRBD2 agrees at 8 bases. V was clipped by 4 bases and J by 3 bases; unmatched bases: 12. Germline V gene data show CDR1 as SGHRS and CDR2 as YFSETQ. The CDR3 covers 16 residues. The CDR3 DNA sequence: TGCGCCAGCAGCCCCCAACCTAGCGGGTCTAACTACGAGCAGTACTTC. This gives the protein CASSPQPSGSNYEQYF.

The chain joins TRBV6-1 to TRBJ2-1; 8 bases match TRBD1. Losses at the gene ends were 6 bases for V and 8 bases for J; bases not matched to a gene: 12. The CDR3 sequence is 15 residues long. Per the germline V gene, CDR1 is MNHNS and CDR2 is SASEGT. The CDR3 is CASSIRDRRLYEQFF. Written as DNA, the CDR3 is TGTGCCAGCAGCATCAGGGACAGGAGGTTGTATGAGCAGTTCTTC.

This clonotype appeared a few times. The V call is TRBV6-5, the J call TRBJ2-3; either TRBD1 or TRBD2 may supply D (5 bases each). CDR1 is MNHEY and CDR2 is SVGAGI in the germline V gene. Deletions cut 2 bases from V and 4 bases from J, with 16 bases between. This CDR3 has 16 amino acids. For the CDR3, the DNA is TGTGCCAGCAGTTACGCGTTACGAGGGACCCCAGATACGCAGTATTTT. Translating it yields CASSYALRGTPDTQYF.